The 10 T cell receptor beta chains listed next were all sequenced from one sample in a study of shared clonotypes between healthy human individuals. TCRdb's copy holds only in-frame clones and misses some; the assay was immunoSEQ multiplex PCR. The sample lists approximately 500,000 clones; approximately 95% were seen once. The sequencing sample was made of naive CD4+ T cells sorted from blood. Regarding subset: CD45RA+ positively selected. The receptor source for this set is a woman aged 25 to 39 in good health.

The V gene is TRBV7-9, the J gene TRBJ1-2; D is perhaps TRBD1 (5 bases). This CDR3 contains 16 residues. In germline, CDR1 is SEHNR, CDR2 FQNEAQ (reference sequence). Between the trimmed V and J ends, which lost 1 base and 1 base, there was a span of 13 bases. The CDR3 spells CASSLEAGQRNYGYTF. DNA of the CDR3: TGTGCCAGCAGCTTAGAGGCGGGGCAGCGTAACTATGGCTACACCTTC.

This rearrangement joins TRBV7-2 to TRBJ2-2; D not resolved. The CDR3 is 15 residues long. V was clipped by 2 bases and J by 2 bases, with 9 bases between them. Germline V lookup: CDR1 SGHTA, CDR2 FQGNSA. CDR3 region: CASSLLEKNTGELFF. CDR3 DNA: TGTGCCAGCAGCTTACTGGAGAAAAACACCGGGGAGCTGTTTTTT.

The V and J genes are TRBV5-8 and TRBJ2-1; TRBD2 matches 10 bases. Per germline, CDR1 SGHTS and CDR2 YDEGEE. The CDR3 is 15 residues long. With 4 bases clipped from V and 3 bases from J, the junction kept 4 bases outside the gene matches. The CDR3 sequence: CASSLTSGLYNEQFF. The CDR3 DNA sequence: TGTGCCAGCAGCCTGACTAGCGGGCTCTACAATGAGCAGTTCTTC. The variable domain in full, with the rest retrieved from reference TRBV5-8 and TRBJ2-1, is EAGVTQSPTHLIKTRGQQATLRCSPISGHTSVYWYQQALGLGLQFLLWYDEGEERNRGNFPPRFSGRQFPNYSSELNVNALELEDSALYLCASSLTSGLYNEQFFGPGTRLTVL.

The chain links TRBV28 to TRBJ2-7; 7 nucleotides line up with TRBD2. After removal of 6 bases from V and 1 base from J, the junction contained 12 bases not matched to a gene. Germline-derived CDR1 and CDR2 are MDHEN and SYDVKM. The CDR3 is made up of 16 amino acids. CDR3 sequence reads: CASSPPNGRTSYEQYF. For the CDR3, the DNA is TGTGCCAGCAGCCCTCCCAACGGGAGGACATCCTACGAGCAGTACTTC. Variable domain in full (rest from reference TRBV28 and TRBJ2-7): DVKVTQSSRYLVKRTGEKVFLECVQDMDHENMFWYRQDPGLGLRLIYFSYDVKMKEKGDIPEGYSVSREKKERFSLILESASTNQTSMYLCASSPPNGRTSYEQYFGPGTRLTVT.

The chain uses TRBV2 and TRBJ2-3, with TRBD2 as a possible D gene (5 bases). V lost 7 bases, J lost 5 bases, and 13 bases lay in between. CDR1 and CDR2 from the germline V gene are SNHLY and FYNNEI. The CDR3 spans 13 residues. The CDR3 DNA reads as TGTGCCAGCACCCGGGGAACGGGAGATACGCAGTATTTT. Encoded protein: CASTRGTGDTQYF. The full variable domain, rest sourced from reference TRBV2 and TRBJ2-3, is EPEVTQTPSHQVTQMGQEVILRCVPISNHLYFYWYRQILGQKVEFLVSFYNNEISEKSEIFDDQFSVERPDGSNFTLKIRSTKLEDSAMYFCASTRGTGDTQYFGPGTRLTVL.

This clone appeared a single time. The chain carries TRBV7-8 and TRBJ1-1; TRBD1 might be the D (6 bases). The CDR3 has 13 residues. The V end lost 3 bases, the J end lost 4 bases, and 9 bases lay between the germline ends. Germline V gives CDR1 SGHVS, CDR2 FQNEAQ. This chain's CDR3 is CASSFRGGTEAFF. The CDR3 DNA follows: TGTGCCAGCAGCTTTAGAGGGGGCACTGAAGCTTTCTTT.

This clone was detected only once. CDR3 nucleotide sequence: TGTGCCAGCGGCCGAACAGAATACCACTACGAGCAGTACTTC. Translation gives CASGRTEYHYEQYF. This chain connects TRBV6-5 to TRBJ2-7; no clear D. This CDR3 is 14 amino acids long. The germline V and J ends were trimmed by 8 bases and 3 bases, with 17 bases remaining between them. Germline CDR1 and CDR2: MNHEY and SVGAGI.

This chain joins TRBV12-5 and TRBJ2-2; 10 nucleotides match TRBD2. Losses at the gene ends were 6 bases for V and 4 bases for J; bases not matched to a gene: 8. The CDR3 contains 16 residues. Germline CDR1 reads LGHNT; CDR2 reads FRNRAP. CDR3 DNA sequence: TGTGCTAGTGGCCTCTATAGCGGGAGGCTCACCGGGGAGCTGTTTTTT. Residues: CASGLYSGRLTGELFF.

This sequence joins TRBV18 and TRBJ1-2; 12 bases agree with TRBD1. V was pared by 3 bases and J by 4 bases, with 6 bases of the junction left unmatched. There are 16 residues in the CDR3. Germline CDR1 is KGHSH and CDR2 is LQKENI. The CDR3, as DNA: TGTGCCAGCTCACCGAACCCGGGACAGGGGGCCTATGGCTACACCTTC. Its translation is CASSPNPGQGAYGYTF.

The V gene is TRBV11-2, the J gene TRBJ2-7; D not resolved. The CDR3 totals 15 residues. V dropped 1 base and J dropped 2 bases, with 12 bases sitting between them. Germline V CDR1 and CDR2: SGHAT, FQNNGV. The DNA of the CDR3 is TGTGCCAGCAGCTTAGGGTGGTCGCCTACCTACGAGCAGTACTTC. This codes for CASSLGWSPTYEQYF.